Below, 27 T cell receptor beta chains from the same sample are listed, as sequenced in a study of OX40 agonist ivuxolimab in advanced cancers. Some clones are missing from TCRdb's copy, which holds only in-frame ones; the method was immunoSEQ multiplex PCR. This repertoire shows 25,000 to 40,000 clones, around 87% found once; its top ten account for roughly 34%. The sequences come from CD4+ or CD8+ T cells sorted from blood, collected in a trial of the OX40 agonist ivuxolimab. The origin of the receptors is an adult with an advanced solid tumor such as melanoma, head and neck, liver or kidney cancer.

The CDR3 here is CASPRAGELFF. The CDR3 coding sequence is TGTGCCTCGCCTAGGGCCGGGGAGCTGTTTTTT. The rearrangement links TRBV30 to TRBJ2-2; D is unresolved. V was cut by 7 bases and J by 6 bases, with 9 bases left in between. The CDR3 is 11 residues long. The germline V gene has CDR1 GTSNPN and CDR2 SVGIG (reference sequence). The complete variable domain, with remaining parts taken from reference TRBV30 and TRBJ2-2, reads SQTIHQWPATLVQPVGSPLSLECTVEGTSNPNLYWYRQAAGRGLQLLFYSVGIGQISSEVPQNLSASRPQDRQFILSSKKLLLSDSGFYLCASPRAGELFFGEGSRLTVL.

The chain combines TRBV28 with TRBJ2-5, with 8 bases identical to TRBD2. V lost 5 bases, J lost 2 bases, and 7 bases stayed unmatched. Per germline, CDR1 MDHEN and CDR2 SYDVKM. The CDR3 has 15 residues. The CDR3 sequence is CASSDTGGRQETQYF. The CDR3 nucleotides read TGTGCCAGCAGTGACACGGGGGGGCGGCAAGAGACCCAGTACTTC.

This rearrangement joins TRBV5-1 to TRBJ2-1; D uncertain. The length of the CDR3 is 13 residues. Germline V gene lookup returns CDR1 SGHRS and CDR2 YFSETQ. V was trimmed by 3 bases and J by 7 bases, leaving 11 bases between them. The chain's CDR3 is CASSSKGWNEQFF. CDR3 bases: TGCGCCAGCAGCTCAAAAGGATGGAATGAGCAGTTCTTC.

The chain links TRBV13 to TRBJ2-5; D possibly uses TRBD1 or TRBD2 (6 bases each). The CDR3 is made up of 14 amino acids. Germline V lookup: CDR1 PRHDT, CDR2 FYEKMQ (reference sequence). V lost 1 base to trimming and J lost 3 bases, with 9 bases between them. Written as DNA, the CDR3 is TGTGCCAGCAGCTTAGTGCGGGACAAAGAGACCCAGTACTTC. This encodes CASSLVRDKETQYF.

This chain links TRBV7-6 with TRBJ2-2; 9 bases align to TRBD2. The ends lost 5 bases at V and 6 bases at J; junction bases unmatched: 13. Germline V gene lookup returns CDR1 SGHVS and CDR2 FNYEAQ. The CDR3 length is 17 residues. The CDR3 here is CASSVSTGTSSPGELFF. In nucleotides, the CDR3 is TGTGCCAGCAGCGTGTCAACCGGGACTAGCTCCCCCGGGGAGCTGTTTTTT.

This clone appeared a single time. CDR3 DNA sequence: TGTGCCAGCAGTTTATCTTACCAATCCTACGAGCAGTACTTC. Translated, it gives CASSLSYQSYEQYF. V gene TRBV27 combines with J gene TRBJ2-7; the D is unclear. Germline CDR1 MNHEY, CDR2 SMNVEV (reference sequence). The CDR3 loop spans 14 amino acids. V was shortened by 0 bases and J by 1 base, with 7 bases between the two germline ends.

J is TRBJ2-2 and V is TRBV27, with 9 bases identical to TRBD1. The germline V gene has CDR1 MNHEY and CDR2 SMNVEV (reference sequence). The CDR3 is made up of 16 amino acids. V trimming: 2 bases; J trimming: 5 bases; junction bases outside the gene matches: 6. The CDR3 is CASSLPGQGRTGELFF. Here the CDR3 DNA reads TGTGCCAGCAGTTTACCAGGACAGGGGAGAACCGGGGAGCTGTTTTTT.

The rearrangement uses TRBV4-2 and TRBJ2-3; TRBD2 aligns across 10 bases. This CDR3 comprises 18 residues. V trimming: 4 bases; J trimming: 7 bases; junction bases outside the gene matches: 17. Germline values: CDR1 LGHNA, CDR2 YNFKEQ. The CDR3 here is CASSPPSQSGRATNTQYF. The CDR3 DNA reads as TGTGCCAGCAGCCCTCCCTCCCAAAGCGGGAGGGCCACGAATACGCAGTATTTT.

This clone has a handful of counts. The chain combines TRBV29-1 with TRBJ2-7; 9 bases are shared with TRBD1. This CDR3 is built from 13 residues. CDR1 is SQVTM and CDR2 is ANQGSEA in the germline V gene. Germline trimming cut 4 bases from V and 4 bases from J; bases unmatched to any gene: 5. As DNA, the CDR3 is TGCAGCGTTGTTGGGACAGGGAAGTACGAGCAGTACTTC. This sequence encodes CSVVGTGKYEQYF.

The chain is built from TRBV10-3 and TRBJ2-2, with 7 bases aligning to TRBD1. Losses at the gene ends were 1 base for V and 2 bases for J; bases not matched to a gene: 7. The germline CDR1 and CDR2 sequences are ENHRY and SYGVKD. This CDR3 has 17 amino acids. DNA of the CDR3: TGTGCCATCAGTGAGTACGGGACAGTAGGAAACACCGGGGAGCTGTTTTTT. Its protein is CAISEYGTVGNTGELFF.

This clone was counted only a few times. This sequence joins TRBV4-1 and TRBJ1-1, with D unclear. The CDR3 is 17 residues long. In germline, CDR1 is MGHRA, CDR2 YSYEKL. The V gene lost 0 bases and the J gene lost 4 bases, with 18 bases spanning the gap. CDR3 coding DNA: TGCGCCAGCAGCCAAGATCCCCCCGAAGGGCATGCCACTGAAGCTTTCTTT. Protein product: CASSQDPPEGHATEAFF.

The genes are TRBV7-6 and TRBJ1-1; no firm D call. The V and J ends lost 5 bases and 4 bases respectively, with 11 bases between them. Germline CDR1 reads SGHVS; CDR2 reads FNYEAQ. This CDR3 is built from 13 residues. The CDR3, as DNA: TGTGCCAGCAGCCCCGGGTCCACCACTGAAGCTTTCTTT. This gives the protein CASSPGSTTEAFF.

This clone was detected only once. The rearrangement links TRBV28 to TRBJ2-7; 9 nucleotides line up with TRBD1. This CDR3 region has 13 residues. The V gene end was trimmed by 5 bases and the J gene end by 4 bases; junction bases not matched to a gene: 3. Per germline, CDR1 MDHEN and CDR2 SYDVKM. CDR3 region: CASSMDRGYEQYF. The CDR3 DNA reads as TGTGCCAGCAGTATGGACAGGGGATACGAGCAGTACTTC.

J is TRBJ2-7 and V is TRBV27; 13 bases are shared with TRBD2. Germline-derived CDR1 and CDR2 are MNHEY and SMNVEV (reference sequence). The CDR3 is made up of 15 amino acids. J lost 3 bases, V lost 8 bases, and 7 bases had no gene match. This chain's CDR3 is CASVCGLAGVYEQYF. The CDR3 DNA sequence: TGTGCCAGCGTATGTGGACTAGCGGGAGTCTACGAGCAGTACTTC.

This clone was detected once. The CDR3 is CASSRGGADTQYF. The CDR3 nucleotides read TGTGCCAGCAGCCGGGGAGGGGCAGATACGCAGTATTTT. The rearrangement uses TRBV7-3 and TRBJ2-3; 7 positions match TRBD2. The CDR3 has 13 residues. CDR1 and CDR2 (germline): SGHTA, FQGTGA. V lost 5 bases and J lost 4; bases outside the gene matches: 3.

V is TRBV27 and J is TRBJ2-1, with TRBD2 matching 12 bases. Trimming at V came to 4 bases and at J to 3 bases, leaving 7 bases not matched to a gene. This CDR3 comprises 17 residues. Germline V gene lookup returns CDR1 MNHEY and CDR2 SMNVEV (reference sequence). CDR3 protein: CASSSDGLAGLYNEQFF. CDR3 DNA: TGTGCCAGCAGTTCAGACGGACTAGCGGGACTCTACAATGAGCAGTTCTTC.

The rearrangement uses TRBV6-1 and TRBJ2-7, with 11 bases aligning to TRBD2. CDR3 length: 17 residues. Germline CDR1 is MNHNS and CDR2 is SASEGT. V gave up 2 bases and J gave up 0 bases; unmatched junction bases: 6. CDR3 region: CASSEWVTSGSSYEQYF. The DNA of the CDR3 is TGTGCCAGCAGTGAATGGGTTACTAGCGGGAGCTCCTACGAGCAGTACTTC.

Here the CDR3 reads CASSLQGANTEAFF. CDR3 bases: TGTGCCAGCAGCTTACAGGGGGCCAACACTGAAGCTTTCTTT. The chain recombines TRBV7-3 with TRBJ1-1, with 8 bases that match TRBD1. Germline V CDR1 and CDR2: SGHTA, FQGTGA. The CDR3 is 14 residues long. The ends lost 2 bases at V and 2 bases at J; junction bases unmatched: 1. Drawing the rest from reference TRBV7-3 and TRBJ1-1, the complete variable domain is GAGVSQTPSNKVTEKGKYVELRCDPISGHTALYWYRQSLGQGPEFLIYFQGTGAADDSGLPNDRFFAVRPEGSVSTLKIQRTERGDSAVYLCASSLQGANTEAFFGQGTRLTVV.

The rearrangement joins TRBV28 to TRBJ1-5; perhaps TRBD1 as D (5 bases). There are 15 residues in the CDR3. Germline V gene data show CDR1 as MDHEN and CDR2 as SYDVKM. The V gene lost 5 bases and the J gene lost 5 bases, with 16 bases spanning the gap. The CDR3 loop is CASSLVRESYQPQHF. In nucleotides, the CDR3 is TGTGCCAGCAGTCTCGTCAGGGAGTCGTATCAGCCCCAGCATTTT.

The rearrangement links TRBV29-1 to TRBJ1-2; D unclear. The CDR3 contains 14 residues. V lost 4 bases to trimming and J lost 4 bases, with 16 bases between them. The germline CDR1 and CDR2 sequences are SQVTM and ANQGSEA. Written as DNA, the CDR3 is TGCAGCGTTGGATCAGGCTCCTATACCTATGGCTACACCTTC. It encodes CSVGSGSYTYGYTF.

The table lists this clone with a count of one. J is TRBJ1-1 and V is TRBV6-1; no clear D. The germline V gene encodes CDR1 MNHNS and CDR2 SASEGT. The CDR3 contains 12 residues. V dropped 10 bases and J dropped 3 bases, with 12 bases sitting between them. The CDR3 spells CAMKGWDTEAFF. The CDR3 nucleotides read TGTGCCATGAAGGGATGGGACACTGAAGCTTTCTTT.

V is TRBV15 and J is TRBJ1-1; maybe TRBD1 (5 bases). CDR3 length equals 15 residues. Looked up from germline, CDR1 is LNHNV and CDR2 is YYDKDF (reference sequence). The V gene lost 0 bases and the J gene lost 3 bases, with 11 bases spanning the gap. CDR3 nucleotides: TGTGCCACCAGCAGAGATCGGGGCCTGGACACTGAAGCTTTCTTT. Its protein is CATSRDRGLDTEAFF. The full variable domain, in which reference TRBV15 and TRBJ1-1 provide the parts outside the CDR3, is DAMVIQNPRYQVTQFGKPVTLSCSQTLNHNVMYWYQQKSSQAPKLLFHYYDKDFNNEADTPDNFQSRRPNTSFCFLDIRSPGLGDTAMYLCATSRDRGLDTEAFFGQGTRLTVV.

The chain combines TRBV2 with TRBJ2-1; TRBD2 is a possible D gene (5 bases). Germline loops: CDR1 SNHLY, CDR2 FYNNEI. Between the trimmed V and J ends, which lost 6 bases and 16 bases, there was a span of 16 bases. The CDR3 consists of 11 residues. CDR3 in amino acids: CASSRDPVNFF. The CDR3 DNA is TGTGCCAGCAGCCGGGATCCCGTTAATTTCTTC.

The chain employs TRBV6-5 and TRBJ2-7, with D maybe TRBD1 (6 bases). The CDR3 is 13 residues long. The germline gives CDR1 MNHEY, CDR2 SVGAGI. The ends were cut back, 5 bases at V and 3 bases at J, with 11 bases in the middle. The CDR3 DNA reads TGTGCCAGCAGTCACAGGGAAGTCTACGAGCAGTACTTC. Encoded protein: CASSHREVYEQYF.

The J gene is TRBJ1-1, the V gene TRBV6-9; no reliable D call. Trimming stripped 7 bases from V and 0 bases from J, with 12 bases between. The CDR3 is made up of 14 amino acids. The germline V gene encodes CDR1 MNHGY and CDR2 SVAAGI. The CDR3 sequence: CASTDIFMNTEAFF. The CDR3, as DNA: TGTGCCAGCACCGACATTTTTATGAACACTGAAGCTTTCTTT.

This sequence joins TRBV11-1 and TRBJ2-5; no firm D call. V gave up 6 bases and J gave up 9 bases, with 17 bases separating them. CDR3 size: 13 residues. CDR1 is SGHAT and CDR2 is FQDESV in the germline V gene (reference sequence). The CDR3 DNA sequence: TGTGCCAGCAGTCAGATGGACGTGAGAGCCCAGTACTTC. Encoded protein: CASSQMDVRAQYF.

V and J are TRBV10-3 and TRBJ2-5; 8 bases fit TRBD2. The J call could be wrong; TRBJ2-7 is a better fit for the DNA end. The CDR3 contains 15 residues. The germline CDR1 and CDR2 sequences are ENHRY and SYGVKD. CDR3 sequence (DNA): TGTGCCATCAGTGAGTCCCCGGGACTAGCCTACGAGCAGTACTTC. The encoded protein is CAISESPGLAYEQYF.